The 6 T cell receptor beta chains in this list originate from one sample, sequenced in a study of cytomegalovirus exposure and HLA in healthy donors. This PCR relied on a set of 60 Vbeta primers and 13 Jbeta primers. Sequenced by immunoSEQ multiplex PCR; TCRdb stores in-frame clones only, minus some. The profile shows under 200,000 clones, approximately 85% of them singletons. The sequencing sample was made of PBMCs. The receptors come from a man aged 18 to 35 in good health and CMV-seropositive.

This rearrangement joins TRBV7-4 to TRBJ2-7; D gene unclear. There are 16 residues in the CDR3. V lost 3 bases and J 2 bases, leaving 17 bases between the germline ends. Germline CDR1 is SGHVT and CDR2 is SQSDAQ. DNA of the CDR3: TGTGCCAGCAGCTTTGCTCGCGAACCCAACCCCTACGAGCAGTACTTC. Translation: CASSFAREPNPYEQYF.

This clone was found once. This chain joins TRBV12-5 and TRBJ2-7; maybe TRBD1 (7 bases). With 4 bases removed from V and 8 bases from J, the gap between germline ends came to 21 bases. Looked up from germline, CDR1 is LGHNT and CDR2 is FRNRAP. This CDR3 comprises 15 residues. The CDR3 DNA is TGTGCTAGTGGTTCCTTGACAGGGTGGGGGGAGCAGCAGTACTTC. Translation: CASGSLTGWGEQQYF.

The CDR3 DNA follows: TGTGCCAGCAGCCTCAGGGGATCCGGAAACACCATATATTTT. It specifies CASSLRGSGNTIYF. The J gene is TRBJ1-3, the V gene TRBV5-6; TRBD1 is a possible D gene (6 bases). CDR3 length: 14 residues. V lost 4 bases to trimming and J lost 4 bases, with 12 bases between them. Germline lookup yields CDR1 SGHDT and CDR2 YYEEEE.

This sequence joins TRBV6-6 and TRBJ1-4; a weak D match, TRBD1 (6 bases). Looked up from germline, CDR1 is MNHNY and CDR2 is SVGAGI (reference sequence). The germline V and J ends were trimmed by 5 bases and 4 bases, with 17 bases remaining between them. The CDR3 is 16 amino acids. This chain's CDR3 is CASSPGGFRGNEKLFF. The CDR3 region has the DNA TGTGCCAGCAGTCCCGGGGGGTTCAGGGGTAATGAAAAACTGTTTTTT.

CDR3 sequence (DNA): TGCGCCAGTAAGGGACTAGCGGGGGGGCACACAGATACGCAGTATTTT. Translating gives CASKGLAGGHTDTQYF. The rearrangement links TRBV5-1 to TRBJ2-3, with 16 positions matching TRBD2. The ends lost 8 bases at V and 2 bases at J; junction bases unmatched: 5. The CDR3 runs to 16 residues. Germline CDR1 is SGHRS and CDR2 is YFSETQ. The variable domain in full, completed from reference TRBV5-1 and TRBJ2-3, reads KAGVTQTPRYLIKTRGQQVTLSCSPISGHRSVSWYQQTPGQGLQFLFEYFSETQRNKGNFPGRFSGRQFSNSRSEMNVSTLELGDSALYLCASKGLAGGHTDTQYFGPGTRLTVL.

The V call is TRBV5-4, the J call TRBJ2-3, with 13 bases that match TRBD2. The CDR3 runs to 19 residues. Per germline, CDR1 SGHNT and CDR2 YYREEE (reference sequence). V was clipped by 3 bases and J by 3 bases; unmatched bases: 13. Here the CDR3 DNA reads TGTGCCAGCAGCTCGACTAGCGGGGGGTATTCGAGGGGGACAGATACGCAGTATTTT. Translation: CASSSTSGGYSRGTDTQYF.